A single sample is the source of the 23 T cell receptor beta chains below, sequenced in a study of blood T cells in healthy people across ages (dated by TCRdb to about 2015). Receptor amplification or capture employed 5' RACE. Instrument used: Illumina HiSeq 2500. A second PCR of roughly 7 to 11 cycles was performed with a sample-barcoded 5' primer and a J-beta primer mix. Through fastp at Q25 and MiXCR, TCRdb rebuilt clones from the public reads, retaining in-frame beta chains. Duplicate CDR3 protein sequences are folded into a single record with the most common DNA and genes. For this sample the table gives about 1.4 million distinct CDR3 sequences, of which almost 60% were detected only once. The ten largest account for 5.5% to 8% of the sample. Source material: blood. The receptor source for this set is a man younger than 30 in good health.

This clonotype occurred a few times. V and J are TRBV5-1 and TRBJ2-7; D perhaps matches TRBD1 (6 bases). The germline CDR1 and CDR2 sequences are SGHRS and YFSETQ. Trimming shortened V by 10 bases and J by 0 bases, and 14 bases separated the two germline ends. This CDR3 is 13 amino acids long. CDR3 sequence (DNA): TGCGCCGCGACCGGGACAACCTCCTACGAGCAGTACTTC. Its translation: CAATGTTSYEQYF.

The V and J genes are TRBV25-1 and TRBJ2-7; D unclear. The CDR3 length is 11 residues. Trimming removed 6 bases from V and 6 bases from J, with 9 bases in between. The V gene's germline CDR1 is MGHDK and CDR2 SYGVNS. The CDR3 here is CASSNLFEQYF. CDR3 nucleotides: TGTGCCAGCAGCAATCTCTTCGAGCAGTACTTC.

This chain uses TRBV4-3 with TRBJ1-2, with D perhaps TRBD1 (5 bases). Germline values: CDR1 LGHNA, CDR2 YSLEER. The germline V and J ends were trimmed by 3 bases and 8 bases, with 22 bases remaining between them. The CDR3 has 16 amino acids. The DNA of the CDR3 is TGCGCCAGCAGCCAGCCAGGGCCTAATAGGGCGGGAGGCTACACCTTC. This sequence encodes CASSQPGPNRAGGYTF.

V and J are TRBV28 and TRBJ2-5, with D unresolved. Trimming took 1 base from V and 2 from J, leaving 8 bases between them. Germline values: CDR1 MDHEN, CDR2 SYDVKM. The CDR3 has 14 residues. CDR3 in amino acids: CASSLSLPQETQYF. For the CDR3, the DNA is TGTGCCAGCAGTTTATCACTACCACAAGAGACCCAGTACTTC.

This clonotype came up a few times. This rearrangement joins TRBV15 to TRBJ2-5, with D perhaps TRBD1 or TRBD2 (5 bases each). This CDR3 is built from 14 residues. Germline V gives CDR1 LNHNV, CDR2 YYDKDF (reference sequence). V lost 4 bases and J lost 7, with 16 bases in between. The CDR3 DNA sequence: TGTGCCACCAGCAAAGGGGAAAGGGGACGGACCCAGTACTTC. It translates to CATSKGERGRTQYF.

This chain uses TRBV20-1 with TRBJ2-2; D is possibly TRBD2 (5 bases). The CDR3 consists of 13 residues. Trimming left V 2 bases short and J 4 bases short, with 8 bases between. The germline V gene has CDR1 DFQATT and CDR2 SNEGSKA (reference sequence). The CDR3 sequence: CSARLASTGELFF. The CDR3 DNA sequence: TGCAGTGCTAGACTAGCTAGCACCGGGGAGCTGTTTTTT.

This clonotype has only a few counts. This sequence joins TRBV6-4 and TRBJ2-3, with a weak D call TRBD2 (7 bases). CDR3 length: 15 residues. V lost 3 bases, J lost 0 bases, and 10 bases lay in between. Germline CDR1 is MRHNA and CDR2 is SNTAGT. The CDR3 sequence: CASSDKGGSTDTQYF. DNA of the CDR3: TGTGCCAGCAGTGATAAGGGGGGGAGCACAGATACGCAGTATTTT.

CDR3 coding DNA: TGTGCCAGCACCCCGGACAGCCTGATTTCCAAAAACATTCAGTACTTC. It encodes CASTPDSLISKNIQYF. This chain links TRBV28 with TRBJ2-4, with a possible D match to TRBD1 (6 bases). Trimming pared 7 bases from V and 2 bases from J, leaving 18 bases between. The germline V gene encodes CDR1 MDHEN and CDR2 SYDVKM. This CDR3 contains 16 residues.

This chain connects TRBV5-1 to TRBJ2-7; D could derive from TRBD1 or TRBD2 (5 bases each). Trimming left V 4 bases short and J 2 bases short, with 16 bases between. The CDR3 covers 15 residues. Germline values: CDR1 SGHRS, CDR2 YFSETQ. For the CDR3, the DNA is TGCGCCAGCAGCATCCGGGACGGCGAGACCTACGAGCAGTACTTC. As protein: CASSIRDGETYEQYF.

This chain uses TRBV5-1 with TRBJ2-7, with D maybe TRBD1 (6 bases). V was pared by 4 bases and J by 1 base, with 24 bases between. The CDR3 contains 18 residues. Germline V lookup: CDR1 SGHRS, CDR2 YFSETQ. The CDR3 reads CASSIHMGTGTPSYEQYF. In nucleotides, the CDR3 is TGCGCCAGCAGCATACACATGGGGACCGGGACACCATCCTACGAGCAGTACTTC. The full variable domain, rest sourced from reference TRBV5-1 and TRBJ2-7, is KAGVTQTPRYLIKTRGQQVTLSCSPISGHRSVSWYQQTPGQGLQFLFEYFSETQRNKGNFPGRFSGRQFSNSRSEMNVSTLELGDSALYLCASSIHMGTGTPSYEQYFGPGTRLTVT.

The rearrangement joins TRBV5-6 to TRBJ2-2; 10 nucleotides align to TRBD1. The junction had 7 bases not matched to a gene; V was cut back by 0 bases and J by 5 bases. The CDR3 has 17 amino acids. The germline V gene has CDR1 SGHDT and CDR2 YYEEEE. CDR3 DNA: TGTGCCAGCAGCTTGGACCGACAGGGGGCATATACCGGGGAGCTGTTTTTT. Residues: CASSLDRQGAYTGELFF.

Only a few counts were recorded for this clonotype. V and J are TRBV7-2 and TRBJ1-1; D remains ambiguous. The CDR3 spans 14 residues. V dropped 1 base and J dropped 1 base, with 7 bases sitting between them. Germline loops: CDR1 SGHTA, CDR2 FQGNSA. Here the CDR3 DNA reads TGTGCCAGCAGCTTAGGACCGGGGAACACTGAAGCTTTCTTT. Residues: CASSLGPGNTEAFF.

The chain joins TRBV20-1 to TRBJ2-3, with 9 bases aligning to TRBD2. The length of the CDR3 is 18 residues. The germline CDR1 and CDR2 sequences are DFQATT and SNEGSKA (reference sequence). The J segment lost 4 bases and the V segment lost 0 bases, leaving 14 bases of the junction unmatched. CDR3 nucleotide sequence: TGCAGTGCTAGAGATTCCCGGCCCGTGCGGGGGGGGTCAGATACGCAGTATTTT. This sequence encodes CSARDSRPVRGGSDTQYF.

The chain uses TRBV28 and TRBJ1-6; no firm D call. V was cut by 6 bases and J by 10 bases, with 13 bases left in between. Germline V CDR1 and CDR2: MDHEN, SYDVKM. The CDR3 covers 13 residues. The CDR3 DNA sequence: TGTGCCAGCAGCCTCCCGTGGGGATCACCCCTCCACTTT. This codes for CASSLPWGSPLHF.

The rearrangement links TRBV27 to TRBJ1-2; maybe TRBD1 (5 bases). The CDR3 length is 16 residues. Per germline, CDR1 MNHEY and CDR2 SMNVEV (reference sequence). V lost 4 bases to trimming and J lost 2 bases, with 17 bases between them. CDR3: CASSSSGNPLNYGYTF. The DNA of the CDR3 is TGTGCCAGCAGTTCATCAGGGAACCCCTTAAACTATGGCTACACCTTC.

This clonotype showed up just a few times. V and J are TRBV10-3 and TRBJ1-2; the D is unclear. The ends were cut back, 6 bases at V and 2 bases at J, with 7 bases in the middle. CDR3 length: 12 amino acids. The germline V gene has CDR1 ENHRY and CDR2 SYGVKD. The CDR3: CAIRVGNYGYTF. CDR3 nucleotides: TGTGCCATCAGAGTAGGAAACTATGGCTACACCTTC.

The V gene is TRBV12-3 or TRBV12-4, the J gene TRBJ2-4, with no clear D. The CDR3 has 11 residues. V was trimmed by 2 bases and J by 13 bases, leaving 9 bases between them. As DNA, the CDR3 is TGTGCCAGCAGTTTAACGGACGGGCAGTACTTC. Translated: CASSLTDGQYF.

This clonotype was seen more than once but under ten times. V and J are TRBV4-1 and TRBJ2-1, with a possible D match to TRBD2 (6 bases). CDR1 and CDR2 from the germline V gene are MGHRA and YSYEKL. V was shortened by 1 base and J by 9 bases, with 10 bases between the two germline ends. There are 13 residues in the CDR3. The CDR3 DNA reads as TGCGCCAGCAGCCAAGTCCCAGCGGGTGAGCAGTTCTTC. Translating it yields CASSQVPAGEQFF.

V is TRBV7-8 and J is TRBJ1-2, with D perhaps TRBD1 (5 bases). This CDR3 has 14 residues. The V end lost 5 bases, the J end lost 4 bases, and 14 bases lay between the germline ends. The germline V gene has CDR1 SGHVS and CDR2 FQNEAQ. Written as DNA, the CDR3 is TGTGCCAGCAGCGCTATGGGGGTGACCTATGGCTACACCTTC. Translated: CASSAMGVTYGYTF.

The chain uses TRBV10-3 and TRBJ1-1; D unclear. Trimming stripped 3 bases from V and 0 bases from J, with 8 bases between. CDR3 length: 14 amino acids. Germline V CDR1 and CDR2: ENHRY, SYGVKD. CDR3 amino acids: CAISDWRMNTEAFF. The CDR3 DNA reads TGTGCCATCAGTGACTGGAGAATGAACACTGAAGCTTTCTTT.

The chain has TRBV29-1 and TRBJ2-1; tentatively, D is TRBD1 (7 bases). CDR3 length: 14 amino acids. The germline V gene encodes CDR1 SQVTM and CDR2 ANQGSEA. The ends were cut back, 5 bases at V and 12 bases at J, with 23 bases in the middle. The CDR3 spells CSVKRTGDSAVQFF. DNA for the CDR3: TGCAGCGTTAAAAGAACAGGGGACTCGGCGGTGCAGTTCTTC.

The chain joins TRBV3-1 to TRBJ2-4; D is undetermined. This CDR3 contains 16 residues. CDR1 is LGHDT, CDR2 YNNKEL, per germline (reference sequence). V was clipped by 5 bases and J by 13 bases, with 27 bases between them. The CDR3 bases are TGTGCCAGCAGCGGGTGGAGCACAGCCAGAGGTTGTTGGCAGTACTTC. Translating it yields CASSGWSTARGCWQYF.

The V gene is TRBV6-4, the J gene TRBJ1-5, with D possibly TRBD1 on 6 matching bases. V dropped 6 bases and J dropped 3 bases, with 18 bases sitting between them. Looked up from germline, CDR1 is MRHNA and CDR2 is SNTAGT. This CDR3 has 16 residues. Here the CDR3 DNA reads TGTGCCAGCAGAGTCAACCGGAGGGGGAACAATCAGCCCCAGCATTTT. Its translation is CASRVNRRGNNQPQHF.